Below, 25 T cell receptor beta chains from the same sample are listed, as sequenced in a study of T cell changes during pregnancy in multiple sclerosis. Method: immunoSEQ multiplex PCR; TCRdb's copy keeps in-frame clones and lacks some. The table includes about 69,000 clones, roughly nine tenths detected once. Specimen: peripheral blood, collected before pregnancy. Every receptor here comes from a female donor with multiple sclerosis, enrolled in a pregnancy study.

The chain employs TRBV27 and TRBJ1-1, with D hard to call. CDR3 size: 14 residues. V lost 2 bases to trimming and J lost 0 bases, with 7 bases between them. Germline lookup yields CDR1 MNHEY and CDR2 SMNVEV (reference sequence). CDR3: CASSLQMMNTEAFF. CDR3 nucleotide sequence: TGTGCCAGCAGTTTACAGATGATGAACACTGAAGCTTTCTTT.

This chain uses TRBV6-5 with TRBJ1-5; 8 positions agree with TRBD1. V gave up 6 bases and J gave up 3 bases; unmatched junction bases: 4. The CDR3 loop spans 14 amino acids. Germline CDR1 MNHEY, CDR2 SVGAGI. The CDR3 bases are TGTGCCAGCAGCAGGGACAGGTTCAATCAGCCCCAGCATTTT. This codes for CASSRDRFNQPQHF.

The V and J genes are TRBV6-5 and TRBJ1-1; perhaps TRBD1 as D (6 bases). Germline CDR1 reads MNHEY; CDR2 reads SVGAGI. The V and J ends lost 5 bases and 3 bases respectively, with 13 bases between them. The CDR3 runs to 14 residues. DNA for the CDR3: TGTGCCAGCAGTCCTCTGACAGGTCACACTGAAGCTTTCTTT. Translated, it gives CASSPLTGHTEAFF.

In its sample, this clone was seen a few times. The chain joins TRBV30 to TRBJ1-1; no definite D call. Germline loops: CDR1 GTSNPN, CDR2 SVGIG (reference sequence). This CDR3 contains 14 residues. Trimming took off 7 bases at V and 1 base at J, with 16 bases between the two ends. CDR3: CAYESQERNTEAFF. As DNA, the CDR3 is TGTGCCTACGAGTCTCAAGAAAGGAACACTGAAGCTTTCTTT.

The chain has TRBV9 and TRBJ1-2; 8 nucleotides align to TRBD1. CDR3 size: 15 residues. In germline, CDR1 is SGDLS, CDR2 YYNGEE. Losses at the gene ends were 3 bases for V and 7 bases for J; bases not matched to a gene: 11. The CDR3: CASSGLTGDIGGYTF. The CDR3 coding sequence is TGTGCCAGCAGCGGCCTGACAGGGGACATTGGTGGCTACACCTTC. The variable domain in full, completed from reference TRBV9 and TRBJ1-2, reads DSGVTQTPKHLITATGQRVTLRCSPRSGDLSVYWYQQSLDQGLQFLIQYYNGEERAKGNILERFSAQQFPDLHSELNLSSLELGDSALYFCASSGLTGDIGGYTFGSGTRLTVV.

The DNA for the CDR3 is TGCGCCAGCAGCTTGGCCGGGACTAGCGGGAACGAGCAGTACTTC. Translating gives CASSLAGTSGNEQYF. The chain combines TRBV5-1 with TRBJ2-7; TRBD2 matches 13 bases. Germline loops: CDR1 SGHRS, CDR2 YFSETQ. The CDR3 is 15 residues long. The V and J ends lost 0 bases and 5 bases, in that order; junction bases with no gene match: 2.

V is TRBV30 and J is TRBJ1-1; a possible D gene is TRBD1 (6 bases). The CDR3 contains 13 residues. Germline V gene sequence: CDR1 GTSNPN, CDR2 SVGIG (reference sequence). Trimming cost V 4 bases and J 7 bases, with 16 bases left between them. CDR3 nucleotide sequence: TGTGCCTGGAAAAAGGGGGAAGGCGGTGAAGCTTTCTTT. This codes for CAWKKGEGGEAFF.

The chain couples TRBV19 to TRBJ1-2; 7 positions agree with TRBD1. The junction had 10 bases not matched to a gene; V was cut back by 2 bases and J by 4 bases. CDR1 and CDR2 (germline): LNHDA, SQIVND (reference sequence). This CDR3 has 16 residues. The CDR3: CASSIYGDRDSYGYTF. CDR3 nucleotide sequence: TGTGCCAGTAGTATATATGGCGACAGGGATTCCTATGGCTACACCTTC.

J is TRBJ2-3 and V is TRBV18; a possible D gene is TRBD1 (5 bases). The CDR3 loop spans 19 amino acids. The ends were cut back, 4 bases at V and 0 bases at J, with 23 bases in the middle. The germline V gene encodes CDR1 KGHSH and CDR2 LQKENI. DNA of the CDR3: TGTGCCAGCTCACAACAGGTCACGGTCCGATCGTTTAGCACAGATACGCAGTATTTT. It is translated as CASSQQVTVRSFSTDTQYF.

As to this clone: The sample holds other DNA sequences that translate to the same CDR3. V gene TRBV5-4 combines with J gene TRBJ1-1; D is uncertain. The CDR3 spans 12 residues. Germline CDR1 and CDR2: SGHNT and YYREEE (reference sequence). V was cut by 4 bases and J by 0 bases, with 4 bases left in between. CDR3 in DNA: TGTGCCAGCAGCCTAATGAACACTGAAGCTTTCTTT. Encoded protein: CASSLMNTEAFF.

This chain joins TRBV30 and TRBJ1-4; D is unclear. The CDR3 is 13 amino acids. Trimming cost V 4 bases and J 1 base, with 7 bases left between them. Per germline, CDR1 GTSNPN and CDR2 SVGIG (reference sequence). CDR3 nucleotides: TGTGCCTGGAAAGCGGGAACTAATGAAAAACTGTTTTTT. As protein: CAWKAGTNEKLFF. Full variable domain (rest looked up from reference TRBV30 and TRBJ1-4): SQTIHQWPATLVQPVGSPLSLECTVEGTSNPNLYWYRQAAGRGLQLLFYSVGIGQISSEVPQNLSASRPQDRQFILSSKKLLLSDSGFYLCAWKAGTNEKLFFGSGTQLSVL.

This chain links TRBV9 with TRBJ2-7; possibly TRBD1 for D (6 bases). V was clipped by 3 bases and J by 7 bases, with 14 bases between them. Germline CDR1 and CDR2: SGDLS and YYNGEE. The CDR3 is 13 residues long. The CDR3 protein is CASSDGRGWEQYF. In DNA, the CDR3 is TGTGCCAGCAGCGACGGAAGGGGGTGGGAGCAGTACTTC. The full variable domain, with the rest looked up from reference TRBV9 and TRBJ2-7, is DSGVTQTPKHLITATGQRVTLRCSPRSGDLSVYWYQQSLDQGLQFLIQYYNGEERAKGNILERFSAQQFPDLHSELNLSSLELGDSALYFCASSDGRGWEQYFGPGTRLTVT.

The rearrangement links TRBV7-9 to TRBJ1-1, with 8 bases that match TRBD1. The CDR3 is made up of 13 amino acids. Trimming took 3 bases from V and 7 from J; bases not matched to a gene: 4. CDR1 is SEHNR and CDR2 is FQNEAQ in the germline V gene (reference sequence). CDR3 residues: CASSLGQAIEAFF. Written as DNA, the CDR3 is TGTGCCAGCAGCTTGGGACAGGCTATTGAAGCTTTCTTT.

This chain connects TRBV30 to TRBJ2-7, with no clear D. The CDR3 is made up of 12 amino acids. Germline V gene lookup returns CDR1 GTSNPN and CDR2 SVGIG (reference sequence). V shed 2 bases and J shed 2 bases, with 7 bases lying between them. The DNA of the CDR3 is TGTGCCTGGAGTTCCCTAGCCTACGAGCAGTACTTC. Translated: CAWSSLAYEQYF.

The chain has TRBV2 and TRBJ2-5, with 8 nucleotides matching TRBD2. V dropped 7 bases and J dropped 5; count of bases not matched to a gene: 6. In germline, CDR1 is SNHLY, CDR2 FYNNEI. The CDR3 loop spans 13 amino acids. The CDR3 protein is CASIRSGGETQYF. CDR3 nucleotide sequence: TGTGCCAGCATACGGTCGGGAGGGGAGACCCAGTACTTC.

J is TRBJ2-7 and V is TRBV9, with 8 bases that match TRBD2. The CDR3 runs to 15 residues. The V segment lost 0 bases and the J segment 2 bases; nucleotides outside the gene matches: 4. CDR1 is SGDLS and CDR2 is YYNGEE in the germline V gene. As DNA, the CDR3 is TGTGCCAGCAGCGTAGGTCTAGCGGGTCCCTACGAGCAGTACTTC. The encoded protein is CASSVGLAGPYEQYF.

The J gene is TRBJ2-5, the V gene TRBV7-7; 7 bases fit TRBD2. Germline V gene lookup returns CDR1 SSHAT and CDR2 FNYEAQ (reference sequence). The CDR3 has 13 amino acids. The V and J ends lost 5 bases and 2 bases, in that order; junction bases with no gene match: 2. This CDR3 reads CASSPGLQETQYF. The CDR3, as DNA: TGTGCCAGCAGCCCGGGACTACAAGAGACCCAGTACTTC.

The V gene is TRBV30, the J gene TRBJ2-1, with TRBD2 matching over 9 bases. Germline CDR1 and CDR2: GTSNPN and SVGIG (reference sequence). Trimming took 1 base from V and 7 from J; bases not matched to a gene: 8. The CDR3 covers 15 residues. The CDR3 nucleotides read TGTGCCTGGAGTGCCCTCAGACTAGCGGTAAATGAGCAGTTCTTC. It is translated as CAWSALRLAVNEQFF.

The CDR3 reads CASSFLRGRSGTEAFF. CDR3 nucleotides: TGTGCCAGCAGCTTTCTCAGGGGGCGATCGGGCACTGAAGCTTTCTTT. The chain links TRBV11-2 to TRBJ1-1; 8 bases map to TRBD1. The CDR3 runs to 16 residues. Germline V CDR1 and CDR2: SGHAT, FQNNGV. Unmatched junction bases numbered 10, after V lost 3 bases and J lost 4 bases.

This clone was detected a few times. This chain links TRBV9 with TRBJ2-3, with 14 bases lining up with TRBD2. The V and J ends lost 4 bases and 6 bases, in that order; junction bases with no gene match: 7. The CDR3 is made up of 16 amino acids. Germline CDR1 is SGDLS and CDR2 is YYNGEE. The DNA of the CDR3 is TGTGCCAGCAGCTTGGGACTAGCGGGAGTTAAGGATACGCAGTATTTT. This gives the protein CASSLGLAGVKDTQYF. Full variable domain (outside the CDR3, taken from reference TRBV9 and TRBJ2-3): DSGVTQTPKHLITATGQRVTLRCSPRSGDLSVYWYQQSLDQGLQFLIQYYNGEERAKGNILERFSAQQFPDLHSELNLSSLELGDSALYFCASSLGLAGVKDTQYFGPGTRLTVL.

This chain links TRBV11-3 with TRBJ2-5; 7 bases align to TRBD1. Trimming removed 11 bases from V and 5 bases from J; junction bases left unmatched: 11. From germline, CDR1 is SGHNT and CDR2 YENEEA. This CDR3 is 13 amino acids long. The CDR3 spells CASSRQGQETQYF. The CDR3, as DNA: TGTGCCTCATCTCGACAGGGACAGGAGACCCAGTACTTC.

There are many counts of this clone. The chain carries TRBV6-4 and TRBJ2-1; D perhaps matches TRBD2 (6 bases). From germline, CDR1 is MRHNA and CDR2 SNTAGT. This CDR3 comprises 16 residues. V was trimmed by 2 bases and J by 6 bases, leaving 17 bases between them. CDR3 DNA: TGTGCCAGCAGTGACACGGCAGGGAGGAGTAGCAATGAGCAGTTCTTC. Encoded protein: CASSDTAGRSSNEQFF.

The CDR3 reads CASSQLLAAFTDTQYF. The CDR3, as DNA: TGTGCCAGCAGCCAGTTACTAGCGGCATTTACAGATACGCAGTATTTT. V usage is TRBV5-6 and J usage is TRBJ2-3; 8 positions match TRBD2. Trimming cost V 4 bases and J 3 bases; bases outside gene matches: 10. The CDR3 runs to 16 residues. The germline CDR1 and CDR2 sequences are SGHDT and YYEEEE.

The chain links TRBV27 to TRBJ2-6; D possibly corresponds to TRBD1 (6 bases). CDR1 is MNHEY and CDR2 is SMNVEV in the germline V gene (reference sequence). The ends were cut back, 2 bases at V and 2 bases at J, with 7 bases in the middle. The CDR3 is 15 residues long. CDR3 residues: CASSLKGAGANVLTF. The CDR3 coding sequence is TGTGCCAGCAGTTTAAAGGGGGCTGGGGCCAACGTCCTGACTTTC.

J is TRBJ2-2 and V is TRBV2; no reliable D call. The length of the CDR3 is 12 residues. V lost 5 bases and J 6 bases, leaving 7 bases between the germline ends. Germline CDR1 reads SNHLY; CDR2 reads FYNNEI. CDR3 nucleotide sequence: TGTGCCAGCAGTTTGTTCGCCGGGGAGCTGTTTTTT. Translating it yields CASSLFAGELFF.